The entry below describes one T cell receptor (beta chain). Its antigen is not known. This specimen comes from a study of cytomegalovirus exposure and HLA in healthy donors. With 4 bases clipped from V and 5 bases from J, the junction kept 6 bases outside the gene matches. The CDR3 is made up of 15 amino acids. CDR1 is SGHRS, CDR2 YFSETQ, per germline. This table comes from immunoSEQ multiplex PCR, and its TCRdb copy is limited to in-frame clones, with some not included. The sample shows roughly 82,000 clones, about 92% of them seen only once. Overall study findings and caveats: The study labeled under 200 TCR beta chains cytomegalovirus-associated. Three CMV-associated chains proved CMV antigen-specific in vitro. Subsequent analysis found a tendency for first-cohort TCR clusters to co-occur within the 90 to 150 validation repertoires.

The receptor's source is a man aged 18-30 years in good health and CMV-seronegative. This chain connects TRBV5-1 to TRBJ2-1; the match to TRBD2 covers 10 bases. Sequenced sample: PBMCs. The CDR3 bases are TGCGCCAGCAGCACGAATAGCGGGAGGAACAATGAGCAGTTCTTC. Encoded protein: CASSTNSGRNNEQFF.